Each of the 21 T cell receptor beta chains below was sequenced from the same sample in a study of lymphopenia after photon versus proton radiotherapy. Some clones are missing from TCRdb's copy, which holds only in-frame ones; the method was immunoSEQ multiplex PCR. Among 50,000 to 75,000 clones listed, approximately 86% were seen once. The sequenced sample was peripheral blood, obtained from a patient treated with photon-based radiotherapy. The receptors were sampled from a man aged 35-49 years with gastric cancer.

The chain links TRBV5-4 to TRBJ2-2; TRBD1 aligns across 7 bases. Germline-derived CDR1 and CDR2 are SGHNT and YYREEE (reference sequence). This CDR3 is 13 amino acids long. Germline trimming cut 2 bases from V and 5 bases from J; bases unmatched to any gene: 0. The CDR3 is CASSLQGTGELFF. The DNA for the CDR3 is TGTGCCAGCAGCTTACAGGGGACCGGGGAGCTGTTTTTT. The entire variable domain, with the rest obtained from reference TRBV5-4 and TRBJ2-2, is as follows: ETGVTQSPTHLIKTRGQQVTLRCSSQSGHNTVSWYQQALGQGPQFIFQYYREEENGRGNFPPRFSGLQFPNYSSELNVNALELDDSALYLCASSLQGTGELFFGEGSRLTVL.

The gene calls are TRBV28 and TRBJ2-7; possibly TRBD2 for D (7 bases). CDR3 length equals 15 residues. CDR1 is MDHEN, CDR2 SYDVKM, per germline. V lost 6 bases and J lost 1, with 16 bases in between. The CDR3 coding sequence is TGTGCCAGCAGGACTTCGGGGGGCGATTCCTACGAGCAGTACTTC. As protein: CASRTSGGDSYEQYF.

The V call is TRBV11-2, the J call TRBJ1-5, with D hard to call. Trimming took off 3 bases at V and 4 bases at J, with 7 bases between the two ends. Germline lookup yields CDR1 SGHAT and CDR2 FQNNGV. CDR3 length: 13 amino acids. The CDR3 DNA reads TGTGCCAGCAGCTTGGGCAGAAATCAGCCCCAGCATTTT. Its translation is CASSLGRNQPQHF.

The V gene is TRBV10-3, the J gene TRBJ2-1; weak D call: TRBD2 (5 bases). V shed 8 bases and J shed 5 bases, with 13 bases lying between them. The CDR3 totals 13 residues. Germline V gene lookup returns CDR1 ENHRY and CDR2 SYGVKD. CDR3 protein: CAIGRTGNNEQFF. The CDR3 DNA reads TGTGCCATCGGCAGGACTGGAAACAATGAGCAGTTCTTC.

The J gene is TRBJ2-2, the V gene TRBV2; D possibly matches TRBD1 or TRBD2 (6 bases each). CDR1 is SNHLY and CDR2 is FYNNEI in the germline V gene. The ends were cut back, 7 bases at V and 8 bases at J, with 17 bases in the middle. The CDR3 contains 14 residues. The CDR3 protein is CASTKGGPSGELFF. The CDR3 DNA follows: TGTGCCAGCACCAAGGGGGGACCCTCTGGGGAGCTGTTTTTT. The variable domain in full, completed from reference TRBV2 and TRBJ2-2, reads EPEVTQTPSHQVTQMGQEVILRCVPISNHLYFYWYRQILGQKVEFLVSFYNNEISEKSEIFDDQFSVERPDGSNFTLKIRSTKLEDSAMYFCASTKGGPSGELFFGEGSRLTVL.

V gene TRBV16 combines with J gene TRBJ1-5; the D is unclear. Germline loops: CDR1 KGHSY, CDR2 FQNENV. This CDR3 contains 12 residues. The germline V and J ends were trimmed by 2 bases and 7 bases, with 6 bases remaining between them. The CDR3 loop is CASSQGNQPQHF. The CDR3 DNA is TGTGCCAGCAGCCAAGGGAACCAGCCCCAGCATTTT.

This chain joins TRBV7-2 and TRBJ2-3, with 9 bases that match TRBD2. This CDR3 comprises 15 residues. V trimming: 6 bases; J trimming: 5 bases; junction bases outside the gene matches: 9. Germline loops: CDR1 SGHTA, CDR2 FQGNSA. The CDR3 coding sequence is TGTGCCAGCAGTAAGGCGGGGGGGGTTGGAGATACGCAGTATTTT. Protein: CASSKAGGVGDTQYF. The whole variable domain, filled in from reference TRBV7-2 and TRBJ2-3, reads GAGVSQSPSNKVTEKGKDVELRCDPISGHTALYWYRQSLGQGLEFLIYFQGNSAPDKSGLPSDRFSAERTGGSVSTLTIQRTQQEDSAVYLCASSKAGGVGDTQYFGPGTRLTVL.

The chain has TRBV6-5 and TRBJ1-2; D is possibly TRBD1 (6 bases). CDR3 length: 15 residues. The V gene lost 2 bases and the J gene lost 3 bases, with 13 bases spanning the gap. CDR1 and CDR2 from the germline V gene are MNHEY and SVGAGI. The CDR3 loop is CASSYPGRGDYGYTF. The CDR3 DNA is TGTGCCAGCAGTTACCCCGGGAGGGGGGACTATGGCTACACCTTC.

The chain links TRBV7-3 to TRBJ1-1, with unresolved D. V was clipped by 0 bases and J by 1 base, with 9 bases between them. CDR3 size: 15 residues. Germline CDR1 SGHTA, CDR2 FQGTGA. CDR3 bases: TGTGCCAGCAGCTTAACGTCCACCCCGAACACTGAAGCTTTCTTT. Its translation: CASSLTSTPNTEAFF.

The chain uses TRBV5-5 and TRBJ1-3, with TRBD1 matching over 7 bases. V was pared by 4 bases and J by 0 bases, with 4 bases of the junction left unmatched. Looked up from germline, CDR1 is SGHKS and CDR2 is YYEKEE (reference sequence). This CDR3 contains 15 residues. CDR3 amino acids: CASSQTGTSGNTIYF. CDR3 coding DNA: TGTGCCAGCAGCCAGACAGGGACCTCTGGAAACACCATATATTTT.

The chain carries TRBV5-8 and TRBJ1-1, with D maybe TRBD1 (5 bases). Germline V lookup: CDR1 SGHTS, CDR2 YDEGEE. There are 15 residues in the CDR3. Trimming removed 2 bases from V and 1 base from J, with 12 bases in between. CDR3 in DNA: TGTGCCAGCAGCTTCCCGGGACTCAAGAACACTGAAGCTTTCTTT. As protein: CASSFPGLKNTEAFF.

The gene calls are TRBV7-2 and TRBJ2-7; possibly TRBD1 for D (5 bases). Per the germline V gene, CDR1 is SGHTA and CDR2 is FQGNSA. CDR3 length equals 14 residues. V was cut by 6 bases and J by 11 bases, with 23 bases left in between. The CDR3 nucleotides read TGTGCCAGCAGTCCCGACAGAGGTCTACGAAGCAAGTACTTC. Translating it yields CASSPDRGLRSKYF.

The chain uses TRBV29-1 and TRBJ1-1; no firm D call. The CDR3 extends over 12 amino acids. Germline V lookup: CDR1 SQVTM, CDR2 ANQGSEA. Between the trimmed V and J ends, which lost 8 bases and 3 bases, there was a span of 13 bases. CDR3 region: CSTEGGDTEAFF. The CDR3 nucleotides read TGCAGCACTGAAGGAGGTGACACTGAAGCTTTCTTT.

There are a few counts of this clone. The chain employs TRBV6-4 and TRBJ2-1; 8 bases align to TRBD2. The length of the CDR3 is 15 residues. CDR1 MRHNA and CDR2 SNTAGT come from the germline V gene. J lost 6 bases, V lost 0 bases, and 4 bases had no gene match. CDR3 sequence reads: CASSDSSGGGNEQFF. CDR3 coding DNA: TGTGCCAGCAGTGACTCCAGCGGGGGAGGCAATGAGCAGTTCTTC.

V is TRBV30 and J is TRBJ2-7; 8 bases are a match to TRBD1. This CDR3 is built from 15 residues. Trimming cost V 4 bases and J 1 base; bases outside gene matches: 9. Germline CDR1 GTSNPN, CDR2 SVGIG (reference sequence). CDR3 in DNA: TGTGCCTGGACTCCCTTAACAGGGGGTTCCTACGAGCAGTACTTC. Encoded protein: CAWTPLTGGSYEQYF.

This chain joins TRBV2 and TRBJ1-4; a possible D gene is TRBD1 (5 bases). V was cut by 6 bases and J by 8 bases, with 13 bases left in between. Germline loops: CDR1 SNHLY, CDR2 FYNNEI. The CDR3 runs 13 residues. The DNA of the CDR3 is TGTGCCAGCAGGTTAGGGGATGGCGAAAAACTGTTTTTT. Translated, it gives CASRLGDGEKLFF.

In DNA, the CDR3 is TGTGCCAGCTCACCTCCGGGACAGGGGGCGCGTGGCTACACCTTC. Its translation: CASSPPGQGARGYTF. The rearrangement links TRBV18 to TRBJ1-2; 12 bases map to TRBD1. The CDR3 is 15 amino acids. V was clipped by 3 bases and J by 7 bases; unmatched bases: 6. The germline CDR1 and CDR2 sequences are KGHSH and LQKENI.

The chain uses TRBV11-1 and TRBJ2-5; D is ambiguous. The CDR3 consists of 11 residues. Germline CDR1 reads SGHAT; CDR2 reads FQDESV (reference sequence). Trimming left V 3 bases short and J 5 bases short, with 4 bases between. As DNA, the CDR3 is TGTGCCAGCAGCTTGGGCGAGACCCAGTACTTC. Protein: CASSLGETQYF.

This clone turned up a few times. This chain links TRBV2 with TRBJ1-2, with D possibly being TRBD1 (5 bases). Germline lookup yields CDR1 SNHLY and CDR2 FYNNEI. The V end was cut by 7 bases, the J end by 4 bases, with 16 bases between. This CDR3 comprises 14 residues. CDR3 sequence: CASKGGAAPYGYTF. The CDR3 DNA reads as TGTGCCAGCAAGGGCGGGGCAGCGCCCTATGGCTACACCTTC.

The rearrangement links TRBV21-1 to TRBJ1-3; the DNA was not used to check the table's D call, TRBD1. TRBV21-1 is a known pseudogene. This CDR3 has 18 residues. The CDR3 DNA reads TGTGCCAGCAGCACCCGGGACAGGGGTTTAGGCTCTGGAAACACCATATATTTT. It is translated as CASSTRDRGLGSGNTIYF.

The chain combines TRBV29-1 with TRBJ2-7; D may be TRBD1 or TRBD2 (6 bases each). The V end lost 3 bases, the J end lost 6 bases, and 18 bases lay between the germline ends. CDR3 length: 14 residues. Germline values: CDR1 SQVTM, CDR2 ANQGSEA. The CDR3 DNA sequence: TGCAGCGTTGATCGGGGGCGGGGCGGATCCGAGCAGTACTTC. Translation gives CSVDRGRGGSEQYF.